Shown below are 14 T cell receptor beta chains from a single sample sequenced in a study of identical twins. TCRdb reprocessed the 5' RACE reads via MiXCR and lists one record per CDR3 protein. The sample contains 1,800,000 or so distinct CDR3 sequences, around 29% of which appear only once. Sequenced input: cord blood. These receptors were obtained from a newborn girl in good health.

On this clonotype: Mismatch with germline at one junction end may stem from a read error. The chain joins TRBV4-1 to TRBJ2-1; 14 bases agree with TRBD2. The end of the DNA fits TRBJ2-7 better, so the J call may be wrong. The CDR3 loop spans 16 amino acids. Per germline, CDR1 MGHRA and CDR2 YSYEKL. CDR3 sequence (DNA): TGCGCCGGCAGACTAGCGGGGGGGGCGTCCTACAATGAGCAGTACTTC. As protein: CAGRLAGGASYNEQYF.

J is TRBJ2-7 and V is TRBV2, with a weak D call TRBD2 (6 bases). V lost 2 bases to trimming and J lost 2 bases, with 10 bases between them. The CDR3 loop spans 14 amino acids. In germline, CDR1 is SNHLY, CDR2 FYNNEI. The CDR3 loop is CASSELRGTYEQYF. The CDR3 DNA follows: TGTGCCAGCAGTGAATTGCGGGGCACCTACGAGCAGTACTTC.

A word on this clonotype: A much larger clone differs from this one at a single base, so this may be a read error. The chain employs TRBV6-5 and TRBJ1-2; perhaps TRBD1 as D (6 bases). V gave up 2 bases and J gave up 7 bases, with 20 bases separating them. This CDR3 has 16 amino acids. The V gene's germline CDR1 is MNHEY and CDR2 SVGAGI. The CDR3 bases are TGTGCCAGCAGTTACGGACCATACAGGGACCCCTGTGGCTACACCTTC. It translates to CASSYGPYRDPCGYTF.

This clonotype was seen only a few times. V gene TRBV6-6 combines with J gene TRBJ2-3; 8 bases match TRBD1. The CDR3 spans 15 residues. V lost 5 bases and J lost 2; bases outside the gene matches: 6. CDR1 is MNHNY, CDR2 SVGAGI, per germline (reference sequence). Here the CDR3 reads CASSDGQGNTDTQYF. CDR3 DNA sequence: TGTGCCAGCAGTGATGGACAGGGTAACACAGATACGCAGTATTTT.

The J gene is TRBJ2-7, the V gene TRBV10-3; D remains unclear. Trimming shortened V by 3 bases and J by 2 bases, and 11 bases separated the two germline ends. The CDR3 covers 14 residues. Germline loops: CDR1 ENHRY, CDR2 SYGVKD. The CDR3 here is CAISDRNRTYEQYF. CDR3 sequence (DNA): TGTGCCATCAGTGACCGGAACAGAACCTACGAGCAGTACTTC.

The chain's CDR3 is CASIEGQGGEQETQYF. The DNA for the CDR3 is TGTGCCAGCATCGAAGGACAGGGAGGGGAGCAAGAGACCCAGTACTTC. J is TRBJ2-5 and V is TRBV2, with TRBD1 as a possible D gene (8 bases). This CDR3 is 16 amino acids long. Germline values: CDR1 SNHLY, CDR2 FYNNEI. Trimming shortened V by 7 bases and J by 2 bases, and 20 bases separated the two germline ends.

This clonotype occurred many times. This sequence joins TRBV29-1 and TRBJ1-2, with TRBD1 as a possible D gene (6 bases). V dropped 4 bases and J dropped 4 bases, with 13 bases sitting between them. Germline lookup yields CDR1 SQVTM and CDR2 ANQGSEA. The CDR3 loop spans 13 amino acids. In DNA, the CDR3 is TGCAGCGTTGTCACAGGGAGTAGCTATGGCTACACCTTC. Its translation is CSVVTGSSYGYTF.

The chain has TRBV4-2 and TRBJ2-3, with a tentative D call TRBD2 (6 bases). V was shortened by 1 base and J by 1 base, with 9 bases between the two germline ends. In germline, CDR1 is LGHNA, CDR2 YNFKEQ. The CDR3 runs 15 residues. The CDR3 DNA reads as TGTGCCAGCAGCCAAGCCATAGCGGGCACAGATACGCAGTATTTT. Its protein is CASSQAIAGTDTQYF.

The table lists this clonotype with a few counts. The CDR3 here is CASRKTSGSGGYNEQFF. Here the CDR3 DNA reads TGTGCCAGCAGGAAAACTAGCGGGAGTGGTGGTTACAATGAGCAGTTCTTC. The chain combines TRBV3-1 with TRBJ2-1; TRBD2 agrees at 11 bases. CDR3 size: 17 residues. Germline lookup yields CDR1 LGHDT and CDR2 YNNKEL (reference sequence). V dropped 6 bases and J dropped 4; count of bases not matched to a gene: 11.

The CDR3 sequence is CASSPTRTGTNYGYTF. CDR3 in DNA: TGCGCCAGCAGCCCGACCCGGACAGGGACTAACTATGGCTACACCTTC. The J gene is TRBJ1-2, the V gene TRBV5-1; 8 bases are a match to TRBD1. CDR1 is SGHRS, CDR2 YFSETQ, per germline. CDR3 length equals 16 residues. The J segment lost 0 bases and the V segment lost 4 bases, leaving 8 bases of the junction unmatched.

In this sample, this clonotype turned up a few times. The J gene is TRBJ2-5, the V gene TRBV6-5; the D gene could be TRBD1 or TRBD2 (5 bases each). The germline V and J ends were trimmed by 6 bases and 7 bases, with 12 bases remaining between them. Germline V gene lookup returns CDR1 MNHEY and CDR2 SVGAGI. CDR3 length equals 12 residues. The CDR3 bases are TGTGCCAGCAGCCCCTTCGGGGCGACCCAGTACTTC. Residues: CASSPFGATQYF.

The chain joins TRBV5-1 to TRBJ2-3; 9 nucleotides line up with TRBD2. V gave up 2 bases and J gave up 1 base; unmatched junction bases: 20. The CDR3 is made up of 21 amino acids. In germline, CDR1 is SGHRS, CDR2 YFSETQ. The CDR3 is CASSFGPLRGGGAEGTDTQYF. As DNA, the CDR3 is TGCGCCAGCAGCTTTGGGCCCCTTAGGGGCGGGGGGGCCGAAGGCACAGATACGCAGTATTTT.

This clonotype has just a few counts. The chain links TRBV28 to TRBJ2-3; TRBD2 matches 7 bases. With V trimmed by 6 bases and J by 0 bases, 12 bases remained unmatched. This CDR3 region has 17 residues. CDR1 is MDHEN and CDR2 is SYDVKM in the germline V gene. CDR3 DNA sequence: TGTGCCAGCAGCTTGATTCGGACTAGATCTAGCACAGATACGCAGTATTTT. Translated, it gives CASSLIRTRSSTDTQYF.

A single count supports this clonotype. The rearrangement uses TRBV5-1 and TRBJ1-1, with D possibly TRBD1 on 5 matching bases. V lost 0 bases to trimming and J lost 5 bases, with 23 bases between them. The germline CDR1 and CDR2 sequences are SGHRS and YFSETQ. The CDR3 is 18 residues long. CDR3 nucleotide sequence: TGCGCCAGCAGCTTGGCCTGGGCTCCCCAGGGACCAGGGACTGAAGCTTTCTTT. The encoded protein is CASSLAWAPQGPGTEAFF.